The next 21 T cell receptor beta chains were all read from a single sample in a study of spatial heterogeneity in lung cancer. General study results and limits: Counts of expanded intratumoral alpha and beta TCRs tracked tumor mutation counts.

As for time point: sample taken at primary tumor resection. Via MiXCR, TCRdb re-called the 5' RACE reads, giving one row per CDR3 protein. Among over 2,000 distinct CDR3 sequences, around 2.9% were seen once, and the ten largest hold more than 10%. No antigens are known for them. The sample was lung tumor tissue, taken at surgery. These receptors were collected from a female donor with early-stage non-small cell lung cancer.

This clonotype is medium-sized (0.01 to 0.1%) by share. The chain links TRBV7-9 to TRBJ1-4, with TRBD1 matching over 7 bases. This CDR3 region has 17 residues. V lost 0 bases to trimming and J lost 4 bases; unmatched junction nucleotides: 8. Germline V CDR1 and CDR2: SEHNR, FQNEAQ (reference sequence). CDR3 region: CASSLARPGQINEKLFF. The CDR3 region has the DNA TGTGCCAGCAGCTTAGCTAGACCGGGACAGATTAATGAAAAACTGTTTTTT.

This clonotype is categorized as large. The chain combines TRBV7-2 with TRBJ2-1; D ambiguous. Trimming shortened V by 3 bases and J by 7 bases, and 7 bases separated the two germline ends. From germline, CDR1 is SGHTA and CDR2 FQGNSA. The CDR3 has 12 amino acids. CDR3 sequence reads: CASSFLSNEQFF. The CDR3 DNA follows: TGTGCCAGCAGCTTTCTAAGTAATGAGCAGTTCTTC.

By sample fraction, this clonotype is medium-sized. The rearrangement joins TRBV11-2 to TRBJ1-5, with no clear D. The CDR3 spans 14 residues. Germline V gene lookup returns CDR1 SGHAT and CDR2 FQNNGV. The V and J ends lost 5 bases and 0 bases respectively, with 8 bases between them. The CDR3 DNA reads TGTGCCAGCAGCACGGACGGTAGCAATCAGCCCCAGCATTTT. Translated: CASSTDGSNQPQHF. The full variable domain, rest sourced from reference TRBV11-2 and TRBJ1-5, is EAGVAQSPRYKIIEKRQSVAFWCNPISGHATLYWYQQILGQGPKLLIQFQNNGVVDDSQLPKDRFSAERLKGVDSTLKIQPAKLEDSAVYLCASSTDGSNQPQHFGDGTRLSIL.

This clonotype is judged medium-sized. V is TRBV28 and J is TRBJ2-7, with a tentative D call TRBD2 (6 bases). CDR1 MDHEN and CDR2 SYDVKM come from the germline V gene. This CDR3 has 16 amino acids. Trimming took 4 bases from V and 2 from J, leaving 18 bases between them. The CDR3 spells CASSSAGGVRPYEQYF. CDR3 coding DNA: TGTGCCAGCAGTTCTGCCGGCGGGGTCAGACCCTACGAGCAGTACTTC.

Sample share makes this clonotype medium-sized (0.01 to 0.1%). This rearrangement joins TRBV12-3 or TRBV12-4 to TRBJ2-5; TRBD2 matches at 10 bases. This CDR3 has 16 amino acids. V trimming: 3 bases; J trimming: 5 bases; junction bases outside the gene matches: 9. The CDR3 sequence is CASSFPSGGARETQYF. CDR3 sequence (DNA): TGTGCCAGCAGTTTCCCCAGCGGGGGGGCGCGGGAGACCCAGTACTTC.

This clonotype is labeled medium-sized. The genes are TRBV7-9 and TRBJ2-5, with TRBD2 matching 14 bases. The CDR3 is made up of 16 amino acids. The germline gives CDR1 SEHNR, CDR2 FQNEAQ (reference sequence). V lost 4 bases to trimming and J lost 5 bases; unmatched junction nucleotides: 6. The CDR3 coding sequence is TGTGCCAGCAGCTCGGGACTAGCGGGGGCTAAGGAGACCCAGTACTTC. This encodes CASSSGLAGAKETQYF.

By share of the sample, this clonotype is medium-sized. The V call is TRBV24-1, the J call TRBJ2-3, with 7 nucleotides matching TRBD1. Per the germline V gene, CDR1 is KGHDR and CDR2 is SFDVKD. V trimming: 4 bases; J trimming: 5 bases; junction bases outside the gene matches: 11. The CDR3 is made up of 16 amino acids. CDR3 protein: CATSDGTTGLGDTQYF. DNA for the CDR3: TGTGCCACCAGTGACGGAACGACAGGGTTGGGAGATACGCAGTATTTT.

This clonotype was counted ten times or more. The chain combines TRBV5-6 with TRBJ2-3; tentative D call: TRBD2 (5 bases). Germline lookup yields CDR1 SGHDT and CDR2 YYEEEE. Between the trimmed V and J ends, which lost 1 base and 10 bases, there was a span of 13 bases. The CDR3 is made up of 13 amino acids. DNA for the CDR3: TGTGCCAGCAGCTTGCCCGGACTCGGCGCGCAGTATTTT. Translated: CASSLPGLGAQYF.

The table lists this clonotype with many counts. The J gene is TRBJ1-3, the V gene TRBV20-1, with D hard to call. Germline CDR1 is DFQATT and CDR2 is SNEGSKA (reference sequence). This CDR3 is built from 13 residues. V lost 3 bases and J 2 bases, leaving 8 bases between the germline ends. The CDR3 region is CSARWGTGNTIYF. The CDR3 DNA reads TGCAGTGCTAGGTGGGGTACTGGAAACACCATATATTTT.

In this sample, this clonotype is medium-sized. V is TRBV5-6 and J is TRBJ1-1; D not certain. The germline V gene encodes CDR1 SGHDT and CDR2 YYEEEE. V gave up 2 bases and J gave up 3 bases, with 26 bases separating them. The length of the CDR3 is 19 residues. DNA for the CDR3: TGTGCCAGCAGCTTTTTGCCCGGGCTTGGAGCTCGTCGTGACACTGAAGCTTTCTTT. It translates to CASSFLPGLGARRDTEAFF.

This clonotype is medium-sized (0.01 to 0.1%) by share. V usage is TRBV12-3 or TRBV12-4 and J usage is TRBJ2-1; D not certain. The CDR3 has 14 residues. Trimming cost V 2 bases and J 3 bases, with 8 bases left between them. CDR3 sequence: CASSLTLNYNEQFF. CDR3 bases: TGTGCCAGCAGTTTAACACTAAACTACAATGAGCAGTTCTTC.

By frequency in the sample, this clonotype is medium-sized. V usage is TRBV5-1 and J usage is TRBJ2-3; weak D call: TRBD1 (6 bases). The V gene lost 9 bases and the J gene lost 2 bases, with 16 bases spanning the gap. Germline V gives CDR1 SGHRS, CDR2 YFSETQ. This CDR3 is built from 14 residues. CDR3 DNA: TGCGCCACCAAACTGACAGGTAACACAGATACGCAGTATTTT. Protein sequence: CATKLTGNTDTQYF.

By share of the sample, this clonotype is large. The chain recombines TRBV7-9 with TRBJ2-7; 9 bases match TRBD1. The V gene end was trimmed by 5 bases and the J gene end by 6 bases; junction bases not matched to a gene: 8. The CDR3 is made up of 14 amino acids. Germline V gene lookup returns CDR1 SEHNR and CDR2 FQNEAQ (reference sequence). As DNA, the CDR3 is TGTGCCAGCAGCACCACCGGGACAGGGACCGAGCAGTACTTC. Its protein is CASSTTGTGTEQYF.

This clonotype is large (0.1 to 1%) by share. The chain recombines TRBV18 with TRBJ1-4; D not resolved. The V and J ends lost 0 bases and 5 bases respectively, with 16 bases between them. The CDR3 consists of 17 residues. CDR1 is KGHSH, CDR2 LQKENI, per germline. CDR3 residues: CASSPPGGSNRNEKLFF. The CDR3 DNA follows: TGTGCCAGCTCACCACCGGGAGGGAGCAACCGGAATGAAAAACTGTTTTTT.

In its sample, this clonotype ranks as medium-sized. The CDR3 is CASRPGTSPTGGTQYF. DNA of the CDR3: TGTGCCAGCAGACCCGGGACTAGCCCAACCGGTGGTACGCAGTATTTT. The genes are TRBV12-3 or TRBV12-4 and TRBJ2-3; 9 nucleotides match TRBD2. The junction had 15 bases not matched to a gene; V was cut back by 6 bases and J by 8 bases. The CDR3 is made up of 16 amino acids.

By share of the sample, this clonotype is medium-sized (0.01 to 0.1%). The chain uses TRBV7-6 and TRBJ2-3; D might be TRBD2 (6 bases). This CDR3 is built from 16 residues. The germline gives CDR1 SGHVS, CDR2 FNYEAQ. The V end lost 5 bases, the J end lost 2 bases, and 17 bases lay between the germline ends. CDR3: CASSPRGGIVTDTQYF. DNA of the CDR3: TGTGCCAGCAGCCCCCGTGGGGGGATAGTCACAGATACGCAGTATTTT. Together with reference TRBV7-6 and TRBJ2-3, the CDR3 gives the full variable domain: GAGVSQSPRYKVTKRGQDVALRCDPISGHVSLYWYRQALGQGPEFLTYFNYEAQQDKSGLPNDRFSAERPEGSISTLTIQRTEQRDSAMYRCASSPRGGIVTDTQYFGPGTRLTVL.

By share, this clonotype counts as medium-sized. CDR3 protein: CASSWAQNTGELFF. The CDR3 DNA reads as TGTGCCAGCAGCTGGGCACAAAACACCGGGGAGCTGTTTTTT. The rearrangement uses TRBV5-5 and TRBJ2-2; no clear D gene. CDR3 length equals 14 residues. V was pared by 3 bases and J by 2 bases, with 8 bases between. Germline V lookup: CDR1 SGHKS, CDR2 YYEKEE (reference sequence).

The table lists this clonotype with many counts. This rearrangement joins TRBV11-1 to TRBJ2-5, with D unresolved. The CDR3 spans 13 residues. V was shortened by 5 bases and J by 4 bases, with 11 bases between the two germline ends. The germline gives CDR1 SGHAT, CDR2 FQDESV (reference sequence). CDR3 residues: CASSKQVRETQYF. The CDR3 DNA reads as TGTGCCAGCAGCAAACAAGTTCGAGAGACCCAGTACTTC. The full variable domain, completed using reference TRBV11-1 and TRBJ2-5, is EAEVAQSPRYKITEKSQAVAFWCDPISGHATLYWYRQILGQGPELLVQFQDESVVDDSQLPKDRFSAERLKGVDSTLKIQPAELGDSAMYLCASSKQVRETQYFGPGTRLLVL.

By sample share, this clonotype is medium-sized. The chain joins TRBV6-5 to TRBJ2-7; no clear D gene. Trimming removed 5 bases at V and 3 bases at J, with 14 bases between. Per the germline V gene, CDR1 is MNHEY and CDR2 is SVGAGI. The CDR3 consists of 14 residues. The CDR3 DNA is TGTGCCAGCAGTCGCGGATTCCAAAACTACGAGCAGTACTTC. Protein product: CASSRGFQNYEQYF.

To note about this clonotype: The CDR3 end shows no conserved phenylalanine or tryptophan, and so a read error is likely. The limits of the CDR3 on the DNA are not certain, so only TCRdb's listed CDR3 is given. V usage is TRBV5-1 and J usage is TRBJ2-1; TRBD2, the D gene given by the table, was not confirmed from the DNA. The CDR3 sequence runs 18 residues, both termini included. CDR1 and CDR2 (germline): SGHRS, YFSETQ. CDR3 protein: CASSLVHSGGLRSDEQGG.

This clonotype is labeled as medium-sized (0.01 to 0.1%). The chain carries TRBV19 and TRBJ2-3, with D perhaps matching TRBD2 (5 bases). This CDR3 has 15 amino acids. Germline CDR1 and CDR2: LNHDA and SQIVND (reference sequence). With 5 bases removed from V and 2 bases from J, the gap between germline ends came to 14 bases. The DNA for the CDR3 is TGTGCCAGTAGTGAGCCGGGATCACTCACAGATACGCAGTATTTT. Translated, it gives CASSEPGSLTDTQYF.